This note documents a single T cell receptor beta chain sequence. Its cognate antigen is unknown. In germline, CDR1 is SGHRS, CDR2 YFSETQ. V lost 3 bases and J 4 bases, leaving 19 bases between the germline ends. This CDR3 region has 17 residues. The data were taken from a study of T cells in localized non-small cell lung cancer. Findings and caveats of the study: Maximal T cell clonality occurred in uninvolved adjacent lung, with tumor ranking below it.

Profiled with immunoSEQ multiplex PCR; TCRdb holds only in-frame clones, not every one. The table records fewer than 35,000 clones, 75% to 90% of them present only once. This clonotype was sampled from a man aged 40 to 69 with stage I lung adenocarcinoma. V gene TRBV5-1 combines with J gene TRBJ2-2, with a possible D match to TRBD2 (7 bases). This specimen consisted of peripheral blood, obtained before any cancer treatment. DNA for the CDR3: TGCGCCAGCAGCTCCAGCAATACCGGGGGGCCCACCGGGGAGCTGTTTTTT. This codes for CASSSSNTGGPTGELFF. Together with reference TRBV5-1 and TRBJ2-2, the CDR3 gives the full variable domain: KAGVTQTPRYLIKTRGQQVTLSCSPISGHRSVSWYQQTPGQGLQFLFEYFSETQRNKGNFPGRFSGRQFSNSRSEMNVSTLELGDSALYLCASSSSNTGGPTGELFFGEGSRLTVL.